The 16 T cell receptor beta chains in this list originate from one sample, sequenced in a study of blood T cell repertoires in COVID-19. Clones were read by immunoSEQ multiplex PCR, and TCRdb kept only the in-frame ones, dropping some. The data contain under 300,000 clones, 70% to 90% of them singletons. Specimen: PBMCs or T cells enriched from blood (not recorded which). All receptors come from a woman aged 40 to 55 with acute COVID-19.

This chain links TRBV18 with TRBJ2-7; 7 bases agree with TRBD2. Trimming at V came to 2 bases and at J to 0 bases, leaving 7 bases not matched to a gene. Germline V CDR1 and CDR2: KGHSH, LQKENI. The CDR3 has 16 amino acids. CDR3 in DNA: TGTGCCAGCTCACCATGGGGGGGGACGGCCTCCTACGAGCAGTACTTC. Translating gives CASSPWGGTASYEQYF.

The chain recombines TRBV5-1 with TRBJ1-6; D might be TRBD1 (5 bases). CDR3 length: 15 amino acids. V dropped 4 bases and J dropped 7 bases, with 15 bases sitting between them. Per germline, CDR1 SGHRS and CDR2 YFSETQ. CDR3 bases: TGCGCCAGCAGCCCGACAGCCTTGGCAAATTCACCCCTCCACTTT. Its translation is CASSPTALANSPLHF. Based on the CDR3 plus reference TRBV5-1 and TRBJ1-6, the full variable domain is KAGVTQTPRYLIKTRGQQVTLSCSPISGHRSVSWYQQTPGQGLQFLFEYFSETQRNKGNFPGRFSGRQFSNSRSEMNVSTLELGDSALYLCASSPTALANSPLHFGNGTRLTVT.

The chain is built from TRBV4-2 and TRBJ1-1; 10 bases agree with TRBD1. CDR3 length: 14 amino acids. Germline V lookup: CDR1 LGHNA, CDR2 YNFKEQ. J was trimmed by 5 bases and V by 4 bases; bases with no gene match: 4. The CDR3 loop is CASSLRDRGTEAFF. CDR3 in DNA: TGTGCCAGCAGCCTCCGGGACAGGGGTACTGAAGCTTTCTTT.

V and J are TRBV4-1 and TRBJ1-2; D gene uncertain. V was shortened by 4 bases and J by 0 bases, with 9 bases between the two germline ends. Germline V CDR1 and CDR2: MGHRA, YSYEKL. The CDR3 spans 14 residues. CDR3 region: CASSPRYTNYGYTF. The CDR3 DNA sequence: TGCGCCAGCAGCCCACGTTACACTAACTATGGCTACACCTTC.

The V and J genes are TRBV12-3 or TRBV12-4 and TRBJ1-6, with a weak D call TRBD1 (6 bases). Trimming stripped 5 bases from V and 14 bases from J, with 13 bases between. The CDR3 is 12 residues long. The CDR3 region is CASSLDRRTLHF. CDR3 nucleotides: TGTGCCAGCAGTCTCGACAGGCGCACCCTCCACTTT.

The CDR3 DNA reads TGTGCCAGCAGCTTAACTCAGAACACCGGGGAGCTGTTTTTT. Translating gives CASSLTQNTGELFF. The chain joins TRBV7-3 to TRBJ2-2; D gene uncertain. The CDR3 loop spans 14 amino acids. Germline V gene lookup returns CDR1 SGHTA and CDR2 FQGTGA. V gave up 0 bases and J gave up 1 base, with 3 bases separating them.

The chain joins TRBV25-1 to TRBJ2-3; 9 positions agree with TRBD2. The junction had 8 bases not matched to a gene; V was cut back by 1 base and J by 3 bases. Germline lookup yields CDR1 MGHDK and CDR2 SYGVNS. The CDR3 runs 17 residues. This chain's CDR3 is CASSEWASGNRTDTQYF. CDR3 in DNA: TGTGCCAGCAGTGAATGGGCTAGCGGGAATCGGACAGATACGCAGTATTTT.

This clone appeared a single time. The chain carries TRBV5-1 and TRBJ2-7, with 14 bases lining up with TRBD2. Germline V gene data show CDR1 as SGHRS and CDR2 as YFSETQ. The ends lost 4 bases at V and 5 bases at J; junction bases unmatched: 5. This CDR3 has 15 amino acids. CDR3 sequence reads: CASSLGLAGVNEQYF. The DNA for the CDR3 is TGCGCCAGCAGCCTGGGACTAGCGGGAGTCAACGAGCAGTACTTC.

The chain joins TRBV20-1 to TRBJ1-6; TRBD1 agrees at 8 bases. The V gene's germline CDR1 is DFQATT and CDR2 SNEGSKA (reference sequence). The length of the CDR3 is 14 residues. V was clipped by 3 bases and J by 7 bases; unmatched bases: 5. The CDR3 sequence is CSASQGQENSPLHF. The CDR3 nucleotides read TGCAGTGCTAGTCAGGGACAGGAAAATTCACCCCTCCACTTT.

The V call is TRBV2, the J call TRBJ2-2; 8 nucleotides agree with TRBD1. Germline trimming cut 2 bases from V and 7 bases from J; bases unmatched to any gene: 6. Germline CDR1 and CDR2: SNHLY and FYNNEI. The CDR3 sequence is 15 residues long. This CDR3 reads CASSESRGRVGELFF. The CDR3 DNA follows: TGTGCCAGCAGTGAAAGCAGGGGGCGGGTCGGGGAGCTGTTTTTT.

CDR3 in DNA: TGTGCCAGCTCCCCGACAGGGGCCATCTATAGTTTCGAGCAGTACTTC. Encoded protein: CASSPTGAIYSFEQYF. The V and J genes are TRBV18 and TRBJ2-7; 8 bases are shared with TRBD1. Trimming at V came to 6 bases and at J to 6 bases, leaving 16 bases not matched to a gene. This CDR3 is 16 amino acids long. CDR1 and CDR2 from the germline V gene are KGHSH and LQKENI.

The chain has TRBV2 and TRBJ1-2, with a weak D call TRBD1 (6 bases). Germline values: CDR1 SNHLY, CDR2 FYNNEI. The CDR3 length is 14 residues. V shed 5 bases and J shed 6 bases, with 16 bases lying between them. Here the CDR3 DNA reads TGTGCCAGCAGTAATACCCGGGGGGCGGATGGCTACACCTTC. The encoded protein is CASSNTRGADGYTF.

V gene TRBV14 combines with J gene TRBJ1-6; D may be TRBD1 (5 bases). V gave up 4 bases and J gave up 11 bases, with 15 bases separating them. This CDR3 region has 14 residues. Germline assignment: CDR1 SGHDN and CDR2 FVKESK. CDR3 in amino acids: CASSPRIDSTPLHF. The CDR3 nucleotides read TGTGCCAGCAGCCCCCGGATAGACAGTACACCCCTCCACTTT. The entire variable domain, with the rest obtained from reference TRBV14 and TRBJ1-6, is as follows: EAGVTQFPSHSVIEKGQTVTLRCDPISGHDNLYWYRRVMGKEIKFLLHFVKESKQDESGMPNNRFLAERTGGTYSTLKVQPAELEDSGVYFCASSPRIDSTPLHFGNGTRLTVT.

The chain carries TRBV24-1 and TRBJ1-5; D might be TRBD1 (5 bases). The CDR3 has 14 amino acids. V gave up 1 base and J gave up 5 bases, with 8 bases separating them. Germline lookup yields CDR1 KGHDR and CDR2 SFDVKD. The CDR3: CATSDFPRDQPQHF. The CDR3 DNA sequence: TGTGCCACCAGTGATTTTCCCAGGGATCAGCCCCAGCATTTT.

The chain couples TRBV9 to TRBJ2-1; 7 positions agree with TRBD2. From germline, CDR1 is SGDLS and CDR2 YYNGEE. The CDR3 loop spans 17 amino acids. V shed 4 bases and J 0 bases; nucleotides not matched to a gene: 10. For the CDR3, the DNA is TGTGCCAGCAGCCCCTGGGGAGCGGGAAGCTCCTACAATGAGCAGTTCTTC. Amino acids: CASSPWGAGSSYNEQFF.

This clone was found once. The genes are TRBV6-5 and TRBJ1-2, with 9 bases fitting TRBD1. CDR1 and CDR2 from the germline V gene are MNHEY and SVGAGI. There are 15 residues in the CDR3. The ends lost 6 bases at V and 4 bases at J; junction bases unmatched: 9. CDR3 in DNA: TGTGCCAGCAGGGGGGACAGGGCGCTCCTCTATGGCTACACCTTC. It is translated as CASRGDRALLYGYTF.